A single T cell receptor beta chain is shown here with its context. Its antigen remains unidentified. Base-call qualities are not available, and no considerably larger clone is one nucleotide away. TCRbeta CDR3 regions were amplified from genomic DNA using the immunoSEQ Assay, a bias-controlled multiplex PCR. The authors' pipeline ran thus. The number of nucleated cells in each sample was estimated by amplification of reference gene primers within the assay. To quantify the absolute abundance of each unique TCRbeta CDR3 rearrangement, sequence reads were collapsed and filtered. For each sample, productive Simpson clonality was calculated by taking the square root of Simpson's diversity index across productive rearrangements. TCRdb carries this immuneACCESS record with in-frame sequences only. Its versions omit some clonotypes, under half of them owing to an unresolved V gene in the studies checked, with the rest unexplained. V, J and clone size were drawn from that table, and D and trimming were deduced from the DNA. This sample is represented by around 78,000 clones; roughly 91% of them were singletons. Under 1.1% of the sample belongs to the ten largest clones.

This sample is drawn from a study of blood T cell repertoires in COVID-19 (dated by TCRdb to about 2020). Regarding the study in general: Collaborator samples came from the United States, Italy and Spain and covered acute and convalescent phases of COVID-19. The material from the prospective study consisted of cDNA or gDNA derived from T cells, B-cell-depleted T cells, or PBMCs. The dataset comprised deeply sampled blood TCRbeta repertoires from subjects exposed to, actively infected with, or recovered from COVID-19. The repertoires were released in a freely available public database meant as a resource for research on the immune response to SARS-CoV-2. Samples were obtained from the ongoing ImmuneRACE study (first 160 participants) and from about 1,300 subjects provided by 6 global collaborators. Nearly every sample came with metadata listing a de-identified subject ID, COVID-19 status, age in years and sex. Where HLA class I and class II types were available, the types were taken from metadata supplied by the sample provider, not from assay-based typing.

Compared with germline, V lacks 1 base and J lacks 9 bases; bases without a gene match: 5. From a lookup of the germline V gene, CDR1 and CDR2 are SGHAT and FQNNGV. The CDR3 spans 14 residues, from the cysteine through the phenylalanine. Only CDR3 DNA is held: 42 bases, read in frame from base 1. Collaborating institutions collected whole blood in K2EDTA tubes following their own protocols. For TCRbeta analysis, collaborators shipped samples as frozen whole blood, isolated PBMCs, or DNA extracted from either of those sample types. The investigation overall reported the following: The quantity of clinical and demographic metadata differed by source and by participant and was supplied without curation.

This receptor was taken from a woman aged 45-60 years in a cohort sampled during active COVID-19. The rearrangement joined TRBV11-2 to TRBJ1-5, and 8 bases in between align with TRBD1. The specimen was peripheral blood. The bases are TGTGCCAGCAGCTTAGGGACAGGGAGGAGGCCCCAGCATTTT. This is translated as CASSLGTGRRPQHF.